This T cell receptor (beta chain) was identified in a study of vaccination and CD4 T cells after COVID-19. Researchers used the Oncomine TCR Beta short-read assay to sequence DNA from cultured CD4+ T cells. A single record per CDR3 protein comes from TCRdb applying MiXCR to the PCR reads. The table shows under 20,000 distinct CDR3 sequences, with more than 50% occurring only once. The CDR3 is made up of 14 amino acids. Trimming cost V 2 bases and J 8 bases, with 15 bases left between them. CDR1 is SGHDN and CDR2 is FVKESK in the germline V gene. Documented treatment: roughly 11-day PBMC culture with coronavirus spike peptide pools or control peptides (ViraFEST assay). Following expansion of antigen-specific T cells with peptide pools, ViraFEST then sequenced TCRs. Per well, a few million PBMCs were cultured in the presence of roughly 9 IU/ml IL-2 and roughly 10 ug/ml peptide pools. Negative selection isolated the CD4+ T cells once the cells had been cultured for approximately eleven days.

This clonotype was seen only a few times. The antigen remains undetermined. This TCR was recovered from a human donor who had recovered from COVID-19. The sample comprised CD4+ T cells from blood, cultured in vitro. The rearrangement links TRBV14 to TRBJ1-2; D call uncertain. The CDR3 DNA is TGTGCCAGCAGCCAATCCTTCTTTGCGGGCGGCTACACCTTC. Translating gives CASSQSFFAGGYTF.